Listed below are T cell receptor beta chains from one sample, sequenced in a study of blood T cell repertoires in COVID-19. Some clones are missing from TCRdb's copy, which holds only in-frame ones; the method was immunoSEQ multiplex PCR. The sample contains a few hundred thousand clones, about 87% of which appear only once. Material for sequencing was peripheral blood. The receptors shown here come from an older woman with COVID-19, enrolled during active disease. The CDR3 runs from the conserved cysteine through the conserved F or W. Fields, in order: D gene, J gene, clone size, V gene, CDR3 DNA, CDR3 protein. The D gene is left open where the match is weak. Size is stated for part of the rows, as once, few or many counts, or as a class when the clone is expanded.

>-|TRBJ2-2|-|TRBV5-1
TGCGCCAGCAGCTTGGTGGAGACAGGCACCGGGGAGCTGTTTTTT
CASSLVETGTGELFF
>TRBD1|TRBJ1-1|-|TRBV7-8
TGTGCCAGCAGCCGAAGACAGGGTATCCTTAACACTGAAGCTTTCTTT
CASSRRQGILNTEAFF
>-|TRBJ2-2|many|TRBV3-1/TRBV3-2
TGTGCCAGCAGAAAAACAGGGAACACCGGGGAGCTGTTTTTT
CASRKTGNTGELFF
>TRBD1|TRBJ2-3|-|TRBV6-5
TGTGCCAGCAGCCGAGACAGGGGGAAAGATACGCAGTATTTT
CASSRDRGKDTQYF
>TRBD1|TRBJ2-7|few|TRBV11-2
TGTGCCAGCAGCTCCCAGGGGGTCCTTAGGGACGAGCAGTACTTC
CASSSQGVLRDEQYF
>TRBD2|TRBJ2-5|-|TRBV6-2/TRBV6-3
TGTGCCAGCAGTTACTCCCTAGCGGGAGTTCAGGAGACCCAGTACTTC
CASSYSLAGVQETQYF
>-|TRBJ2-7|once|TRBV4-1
TGCGCCAGCAGCCAAAAGGCAGGGTGGAACGAGCAGTACTTC
CASSQKAGWNEQYF
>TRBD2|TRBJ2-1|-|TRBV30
TGTGCCTGGACCAAGAGCGGGAGGGCCTACAATGAGCAGTTCTTC
CAWTKSGRAYNEQFF
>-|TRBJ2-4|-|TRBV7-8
TGTGCCAGCAGTCAGGACAACTTAAACATTCAGTACTTC
CASSQDNLNIQYF
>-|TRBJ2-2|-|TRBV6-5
TGTGCCAGCAGTTACTTTAGGAGTGGCACCGGGGAGCTGTTTTTT
CASSYFRSGTGELFF
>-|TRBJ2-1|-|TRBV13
TGTGCCAGCAGCCCCCGCAGGGGCAATGAGCAGTTCTTC
CASSPRRGNEQFF
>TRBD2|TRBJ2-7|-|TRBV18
TGTGCCAGCTCATGGCAAGCGGGAGGGCCTGGCGAGCAGTACTTC
CASSWQAGGPGEQYF
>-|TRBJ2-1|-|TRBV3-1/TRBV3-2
TGTGCCAGCAGCCAACTAGTAACTGAGCAGTTCTTC
CASSQLVTEQFF
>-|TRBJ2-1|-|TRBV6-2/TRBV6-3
TGTGCCAGCAGTTGGAGGGATGAGCAGTTCTTC
CASSWRDEQFF
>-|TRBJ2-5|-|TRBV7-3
TGTGCCAGCAGCTTAGGACAGCGAGAGAGCCAGTACTTC
CASSLGQRESQYF
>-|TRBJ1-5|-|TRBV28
TGTGCCAGCATAGATGTGGGGGGTAGCAATCAGCCCCAGCATTTT
CASIDVGGSNQPQHF
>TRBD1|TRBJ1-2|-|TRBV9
TGTGCCAGCAGCCGGGGACAGACATCAAGGAGCTATGGCTACACCTTC
CASSRGQTSRSYGYTF
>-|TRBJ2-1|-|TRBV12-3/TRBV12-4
TGTGCCAGCAGTCGCATAGATTACAATGAGCAGTTCTTC
CASSRIDYNEQFF
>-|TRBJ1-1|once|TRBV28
TGTGCCAGCAGTTTAATGGCAGGGTATGGTCGAACTGAAGCTTTCTTT
CASSLMAGYGRTEAFF
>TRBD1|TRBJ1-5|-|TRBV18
TGTGCCAGCTCACTTCCGACAGGGGCCAGCAATCAGCCCCAGCATTTT
CASSLPTGASNQPQHF
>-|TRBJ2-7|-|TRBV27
TGTGCCAGCAGCCCTCACGAGCGCCACGAGCAGTACTTC
CASSPHERHEQYF
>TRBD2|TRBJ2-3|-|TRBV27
TGTGCCAGCAGTGGACTAGCGGGAGGAGTCGATACGCAGTATTTT
CASSGLAGGVDTQYF
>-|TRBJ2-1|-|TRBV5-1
TGCGCCAGCAGCTCCGCACTGAGCTCCTACAATGAGCAGTTCTTC
CASSSALSSYNEQFF
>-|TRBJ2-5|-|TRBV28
TGTGCCAGCAGAGGGGCTAGCGGAGGGGGGGCCCAAGAGACCCAGTACTTC
CASRGASGGGAQETQYF
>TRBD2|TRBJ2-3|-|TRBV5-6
TGTGCCAGCAGCCTAGGACTAGCGGGAGTCGGCACAGATACGCAGTATTTT
CASSLGLAGVGTDTQYF
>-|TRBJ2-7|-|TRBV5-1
TGCGCCAGCAGCTGGGGACAAACCTACGAGCAGTACTTC
CASSWGQTYEQYF
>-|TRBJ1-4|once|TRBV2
TGTGCCAGCAGGGCGGTTGCAACTAATGAAAAACTGTTTTTT
CASRAVATNEKLFF